Reported below is one T cell receptor beta chain. The target of this receptor is not known. The input lacks base qualities; no much larger clone sits a single base away. The source of the sample is a study of cytomegalovirus exposure and HLA in healthy donors (dated by TCRdb to 2015 to 2018). Concerning the study at large: An earlier analysis of 587 of the donors reported over 250 Gb of sequence data and 117 million unique TCR beta sequences obtained from roughly 170 million T cells. Donor age, sex, ethnicity and CMV serostatus were compiled together with the repertoire data. The study profiled the T cell repertoires of hundreds of subjects by immunosequencing and related them to cytomegalovirus serostatus. Along with the roughly 700-subject first cohort, a separate validation cohort of about 110 different subjects was used. About 300 gigabases of sequencing data and approximately 85 million unique TCR sequences were included in an early release covering around 650 HLA-typed donors. The study aimed to test whether cataloging public T cell receptors could reveal signatures of past pathogen exposure. Typing coverage varied by locus: about 620-630 donors for A, B, C, DRB1 and DQB1; roughly 560 for DQA1; over 600 for DPA1; approximately 490 for DPB1. All discovery cohort repertoires had been generated on a single sequencing platform. Of the roughly 400 genotyped donors, over 70% fell in the genetic ancestry cluster associated with self-reported Caucasian donors. HLA typing covered class I and class II loci at four-digit resolution. Five DR-DQ haplotypes were treated as single units for association and clustering because of strong linkage in the cohort. An earlier analysis of approximately 500 of the donors applied high-throughput TCR beta sequencing to assess whether each TCR beta V gene segment acted as functional or pseudogenic. Genome-wide SNP genotypes for about three fifths of the roughly 700 donors were used in a later genetic analysis, which treated that subset as a discovery cohort. Among 398 genotyped donors of the cohort, an average of approximately 240,000 unique TCR beta nucleotide sequences were sequenced per donor, roughly 20% of them non-productive. To study patterns of TCR occurrence, a later analysis re-analyzed previously published TCR beta repertoires from several hundred donors and added high-resolution HLA genotyping. The later analysis used no new phenotypic data to find candidate immune exposures, relying instead on TCR beta sequences and their occurrence across donors. To predict cytomegalovirus infection status, the study brought together high-throughput TCR immunosequencing, statistical association of individual TCRs with disease status, and machine learning.

In the germline V gene (reference sequence), CDR1 corresponds to LNHDA and CDR2 to SQIVND. Relative to germline, V is 1 base shorter and J is 1 base shorter, with 11 bases between their ends. Its CDR3 holds 15 amino acids, cysteine through phenylalanine. This entry keeps only the CDR3 DNA: 45 bases, framed from base 1. The library was made by the immunoSEQ multiplex PCR assay. A mixture of 60 forward primers for TCR Vbeta segments and 13 reverse primers for TCR Jbeta segments was used in the multiplex PCR. The CDR3 region of rearranged TCR beta genes was amplified from genomic DNA by a multiplex PCR assay. On the Illumina HiSeq System, the amplified TCR beta libraries were sequenced as 87-base-pair reads. The authors' pipeline ran thus. In a later analysis, around 80 million unique TCR beta chains were counted across the approximately 670 repertoires, and about 10 million of these chains were shared by at least two donors. Raw reads were error-corrected and collapsed into unique sequences with a nearest-neighbor algorithm that merged closely related sequences to remove PCR and sequencing errors. V, D and J gene segments were assigned by aligning CDR3 sequences to IMGT reference sequences. For a sequence to be retained, a match of at least six nucleotides to both a V gene segment and a J gene segment was required. A rearrangement was called productive if the CDR3 had no stop codons and remained in frame with V and J, and every other rearrangement was called non-productive. CDR3 was defined by IMGT convention, running from the second conserved V-encoded cysteine to the conserved J-encoded phenylalanine. The earlier analysis of 550 to 650 of the donors excluded any sequence lacking an unambiguous match to a single V gene segment. An earlier analysis of almost 600 of the donors classified V segments as functional when productive rearrangements were above 56.7% and as segregating when the standard deviation between donors was above 5%. A statistical classification framework was built for diagnosing cytomegalovirus status from the catalog of TCR beta chain sequences. In a later analysis, TCR nucleotide sequences were compared against IMGT/GENE-DB human TR gene sequences so that V and J genes could be assigned. Using the TCRdist pipeline, a later analysis assigned CDR3 sequences along with most-parsimonious VDJ recombination scenarios. A later analysis defined each TCR beta chain by its CDR3 amino acid sequence plus V-gene family, and excluded reads lacking a unique V-gene family. As a way to deal with suspected cross-contamination and a sequencing artifact, a later analysis dropped 450 to 600 nucleotide sequences that were highly shared and had low generation probability. For each public chain, a later analysis derived a clonal expansion index from normalized ranks of inferred template counts within each repertoire. Generation probabilities in a later analysis came from a VDJ recombination model fitted to out-of-frame rearrangements, and those results were checked against IGoR. In a later analysis, TCR-TCR, TCR-HLA and TCR-CMV co-occurrence was scored with hypergeometric tests, and a repertoire-size bias correction was applied to TCR pairs. To estimate false discovery rates, a later analysis permuted the HLA or CMV assignments 20 times. In a later analysis, co-occurring TCRs were grouped using DBSCAN, and TCRdist sequence similarity was added for clustering within HLA-allele-positive subsets. Repertoires with fewer than 30,000 or more than 120,000 public chains, plus five repertoires with anomalous nucleotide sharing, were excluded from co-occurrence clustering. Entries here come from immuneACCESS through TCRdb and include only in-frame sequences with V and J called. Some clones fail to appear in such tables; in the studies checked, an unresolved V gene covers under half of the shortfall, and the cause of the remainder is unknown. From that table come the V and J calls and clone size; the DNA was used to work out D and trimming. Recorded for this sample are some 170,000 clones; over 70% of them occurred a single time. The ten largest clonotypes hold 2.5% to 3% of the sample.

General findings and caveats noted by the study authors: Cytomegalovirus status was reported to be diagnosed by the classifier with high specificity and sensitivity in both the original and validation cohorts. The sequencing pipeline was judged likely to have produced a cluster of highly shared sequence variants as a technical artifact. Presence/absence analyses assumed roughly uniform sequencing depth across donors, an assumption that may not hold. While some public TCRs were present in many individuals, most TCR sequences turned up only very rarely across donors. In a later genetic analysis, fewer N-insertions in productive TCRs were reported among donors in an Asian-associated ancestry cluster than the roughly 700-donor mean. A further reported finding was that TCR beta sequences accurately predicted the HLA-A and HLA-B alleles for most subjects in the first cohort. Because counts were too low, seventeen rarely observed V segments, including chromosome 9 orphons, were excluded from the earlier analysis of 500 to 700 of the donors. In a later analysis, the rate of TCR association differed among HLA loci, with DRB1 alleles having the most associated TCRs and HLA-C alleles having the fewest. In a later analysis, several top co-occurrence clusters were reported to appear linked to parvovirus B19, influenza, CMV and Epstein-Barr virus. In a later analysis, HLA-associated TCR beta chains were found to be more clonally expanded and to have lower generation probabilities than equally common non-associated chains. Strong co-occurrence of HLA alleles, especially DR and DQ, made assigning TCR associations to individual alleles difficult. According to the authors, the approach could potentially be generalized to other disease states and immunological phenotypes. In a later genetic analysis, a missense DCLRE1C variant was associated with V-gene and J-gene trimming of TCR beta chains, and the association was replicated in an independent cohort. According to a later analysis, most CMV-associated TCR beta chains appeared to be HLA-restricted, and the HLA associations seemed to be driven largely by CMV exposure. CMV serostatus was the only immune exposure information available for the cohort. HLA typing was unavailable for some donors at each locus, so association tests used only the typed subset. In vitro tests confirmed that three of the cytomegalovirus-associated TCR beta chains recognize cytomegalovirus antigens. Correlated functional status among segregating V segments might reflect linkage disequilibrium, but an unknown experimental factor could not be ruled out. The study gave a list of 150 to 200 TCR beta chains associated with cytomegalovirus. Specific HLA alleles were associated with 18,000 or so TCR beta sequences at a false discovery rate of 0.05 in a later analysis. In an earlier analysis of roughly 500 of the donors, most TCR beta V segments appeared in productive rearrangements about 87% or about 30% of the time, broadly matching IMGT annotations. Some IMGT-functional V segments, including TRBV6-2 and TRBV6-3, could not be told apart with the 87-base-pair reads, so those segments were excluded. The cohort was sequenced for TCR beta chains only, and without alpha or paired-chain data the features that could be detected were limited.

The cohort was made up of around 720 healthy bone marrow donors. Cohort members were all nominally healthy when sampled, although unrecorded immune exposures were likely present. The donor was CMV seropositive and belonged to the group of 250 to 300 seropositive cohort members. Every donor gave a peripheral blood sample, and the peripheral blood mononuclear cells from that sample were used for TCR beta sequencing. Genomic DNA extraction from the blood cell samples was performed with the Qiagen DNeasy Blood Extraction Kit. The sequence was obtained from a woman between 45 and 65 years old in good health and CMV-seropositive. This receptor chain uses TRBV19 and TRBJ2-7, with TRBD2 tentatively as D gene (5 bases match). The sequencing input was PBMCs. The nucleotide sequence is given as TGTGCCAGTAGTATAGCGGGAAGTACATCCTACGAGCAGTACTTC. Its product reads: CASSIAGSTSYEQYF.